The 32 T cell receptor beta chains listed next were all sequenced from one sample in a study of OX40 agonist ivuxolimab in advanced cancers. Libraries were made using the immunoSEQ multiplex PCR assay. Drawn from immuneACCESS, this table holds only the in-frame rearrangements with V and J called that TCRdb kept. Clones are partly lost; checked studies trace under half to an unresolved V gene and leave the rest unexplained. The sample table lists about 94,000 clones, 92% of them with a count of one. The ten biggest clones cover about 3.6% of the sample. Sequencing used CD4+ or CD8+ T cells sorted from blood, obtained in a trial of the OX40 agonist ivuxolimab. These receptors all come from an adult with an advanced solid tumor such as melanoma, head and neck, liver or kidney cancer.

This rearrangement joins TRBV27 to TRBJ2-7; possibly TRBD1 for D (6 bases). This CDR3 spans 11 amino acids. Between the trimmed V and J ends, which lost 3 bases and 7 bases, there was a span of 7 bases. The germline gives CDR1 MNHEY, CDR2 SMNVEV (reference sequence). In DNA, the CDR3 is TGTGCCAGCAGTTTTAGGGGGGAGCAGTACTTC. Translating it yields CASSFRGEQYF.

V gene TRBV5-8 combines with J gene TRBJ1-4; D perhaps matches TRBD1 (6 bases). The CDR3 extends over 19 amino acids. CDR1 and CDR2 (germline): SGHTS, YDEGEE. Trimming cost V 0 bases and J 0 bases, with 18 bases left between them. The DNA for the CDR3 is TGTGCCAGCAGCTTGGCGTGGAACAGGGTAGGAGCAACTAATGAAAAACTGTTTTTT. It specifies CASSLAWNRVGATNEKLFF.

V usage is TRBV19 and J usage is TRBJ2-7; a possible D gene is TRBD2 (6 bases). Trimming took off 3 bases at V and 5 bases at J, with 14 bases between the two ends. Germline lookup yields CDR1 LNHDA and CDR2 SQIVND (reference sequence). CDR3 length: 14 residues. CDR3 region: CASSIFPSGDEQYF. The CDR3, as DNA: TGTGCCAGTAGTATCTTTCCTTCGGGGGACGAGCAGTACTTC. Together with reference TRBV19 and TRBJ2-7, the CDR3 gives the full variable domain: DGGITQSPKYLFRKEGQNVTLSCEQNLNHDAMYWYRQDPGQGLRLIYYSQIVNDFQKGDIAEGYSVSREKKESFPLTVTSAQKNPTAFYLCASSIFPSGDEQYFGPGTRLTVT.

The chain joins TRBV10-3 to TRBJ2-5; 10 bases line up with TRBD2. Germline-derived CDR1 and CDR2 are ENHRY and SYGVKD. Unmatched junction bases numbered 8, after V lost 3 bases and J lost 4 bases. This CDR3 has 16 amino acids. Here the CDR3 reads CAISEPSSGSRETQYF. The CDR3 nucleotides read TGTGCCATCAGTGAACCATCTAGCGGGAGTCGAGAGACCCAGTACTTC.

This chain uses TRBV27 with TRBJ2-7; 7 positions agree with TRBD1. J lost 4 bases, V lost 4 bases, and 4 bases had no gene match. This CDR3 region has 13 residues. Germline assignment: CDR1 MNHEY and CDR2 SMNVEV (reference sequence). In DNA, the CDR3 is TGTGCCAGCAGTTATGCAGGGGGATACGAGCAGTACTTC. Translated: CASSYAGGYEQYF.

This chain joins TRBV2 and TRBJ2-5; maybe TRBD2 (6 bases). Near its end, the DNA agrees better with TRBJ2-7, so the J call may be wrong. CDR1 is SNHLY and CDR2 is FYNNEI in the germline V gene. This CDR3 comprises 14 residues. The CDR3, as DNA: TGTGCCAGCACTTGGGGGGAAAGCTCCTACGAGCAGTACTTC. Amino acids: CASTWGESSYEQYF.

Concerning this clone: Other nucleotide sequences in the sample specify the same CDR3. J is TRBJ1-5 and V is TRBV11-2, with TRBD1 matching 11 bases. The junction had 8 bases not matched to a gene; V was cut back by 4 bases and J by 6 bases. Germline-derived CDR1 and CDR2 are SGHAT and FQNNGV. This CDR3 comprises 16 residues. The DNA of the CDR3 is TGTGCCAGCAGCTATGGGACAGGGGGGAGAGGTCAGCCCCAGCATTTT. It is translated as CASSYGTGGRGQPQHF.

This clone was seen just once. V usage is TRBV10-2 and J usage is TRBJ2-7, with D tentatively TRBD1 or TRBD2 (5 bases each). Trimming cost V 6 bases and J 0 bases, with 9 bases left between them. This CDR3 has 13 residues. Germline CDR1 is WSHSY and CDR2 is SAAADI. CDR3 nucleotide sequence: TGCGCCAGCAGGGGGGACCGCTCCTACGAGCAGTACTTC. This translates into CASRGDRSYEQYF.

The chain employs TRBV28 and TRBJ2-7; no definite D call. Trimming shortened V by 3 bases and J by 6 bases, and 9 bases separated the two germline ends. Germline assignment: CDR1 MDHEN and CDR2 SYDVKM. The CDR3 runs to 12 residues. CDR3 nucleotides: TGTGCCAGCAGTTTCGGTTCGAGCGAGCAGTACTTC. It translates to CASSFGSSEQYF.

In nucleotides, the CDR3 is TGTGCCAGCAGCCCCGGGACTAGCGGGTCCGGGATGGATACGCAGTATTTT. It is translated as CASSPGTSGSGMDTQYF. The chain links TRBV5-4 to TRBJ2-3; 12 nucleotides align to TRBD2. Losses at the gene ends were 4 bases for V and 6 bases for J; bases not matched to a gene: 12. This CDR3 spans 17 amino acids. Per the germline V gene, CDR1 is SGHNT and CDR2 is YYREEE (reference sequence).

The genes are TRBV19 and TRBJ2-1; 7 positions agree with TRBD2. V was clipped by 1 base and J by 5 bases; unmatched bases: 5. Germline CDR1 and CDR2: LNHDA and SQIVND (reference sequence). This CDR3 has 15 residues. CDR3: CASSIGLAVNNEQFF. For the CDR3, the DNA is TGTGCCAGTAGTATAGGGCTAGCGGTGAACAATGAGCAGTTCTTC.

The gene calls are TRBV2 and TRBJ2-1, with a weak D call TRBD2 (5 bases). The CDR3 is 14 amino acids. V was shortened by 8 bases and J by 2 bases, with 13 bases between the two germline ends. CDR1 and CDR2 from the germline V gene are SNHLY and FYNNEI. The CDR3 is CASFTGSTYNEQFF. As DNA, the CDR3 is TGTGCCAGCTTTACGGGATCTACCTACAATGAGCAGTTCTTC.

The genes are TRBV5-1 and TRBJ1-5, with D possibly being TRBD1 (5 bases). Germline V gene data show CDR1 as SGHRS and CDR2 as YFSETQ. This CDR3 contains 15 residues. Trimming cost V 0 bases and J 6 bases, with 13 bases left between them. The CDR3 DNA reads TGCGCCAGCAGCTTGGGGACAACCGAAGGTCAGCCCCAGCATTTT. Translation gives CASSLGTTEGQPQHF. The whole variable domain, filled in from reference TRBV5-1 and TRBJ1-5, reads KAGVTQTPRYLIKTRGQQVTLSCSPISGHRSVSWYQQTPGQGLQFLFEYFSETQRNKGNFPGRFSGRQFSNSRSEMNVSTLELGDSALYLCASSLGTTEGQPQHFGDGTRLSIL.

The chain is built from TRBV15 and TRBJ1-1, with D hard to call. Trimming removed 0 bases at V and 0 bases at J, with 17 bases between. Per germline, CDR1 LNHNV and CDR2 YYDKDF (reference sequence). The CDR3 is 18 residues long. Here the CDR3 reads CATSRDLVVNSMNTEAFF. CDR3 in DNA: TGTGCCACCAGCAGAGATCTCGTGGTGAACTCAATGAACACTGAAGCTTTCTTT. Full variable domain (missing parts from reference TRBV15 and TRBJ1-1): DAMVIQNPRYQVTQFGKPVTLSCSQTLNHNVMYWYQQKSSQAPKLLFHYYDKDFNNEADTPDNFQSRRPNTSFCFLDIRSPGLGDTAMYLCATSRDLVVNSMNTEAFFGQGTRLTVV.

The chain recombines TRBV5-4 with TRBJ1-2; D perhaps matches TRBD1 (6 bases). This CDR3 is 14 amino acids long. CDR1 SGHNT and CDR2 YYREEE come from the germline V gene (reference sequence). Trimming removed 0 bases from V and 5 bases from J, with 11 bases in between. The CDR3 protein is CASSLAGVGYGYTF. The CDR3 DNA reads TGTGCCAGCAGCTTGGCAGGGGTTGGTTATGGCTACACCTTC. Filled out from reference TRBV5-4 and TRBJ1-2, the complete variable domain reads ETGVTQSPTHLIKTRGQQVTLRCSSQSGHNTVSWYQQALGQGPQFIFQYYREEENGRGNFPPRFSGLQFPNYSSELNVNALELDDSALYLCASSLAGVGYGYTFGSGTRLTVV.

DNA for the CDR3: TGTGCTAGTGGCCCTACCGGGGGCCGTGAGCAGTTCTTC. Translating it yields CASGPTGGREQFF. The chain uses TRBV12-5 and TRBJ2-1, with D perhaps being TRBD1 or TRBD2 (6 bases each). Per germline, CDR1 LGHNT and CDR2 FRNRAP. The CDR3 has 13 amino acids. Trimming shortened V by 6 bases and J by 9 bases, and 15 bases separated the two germline ends.

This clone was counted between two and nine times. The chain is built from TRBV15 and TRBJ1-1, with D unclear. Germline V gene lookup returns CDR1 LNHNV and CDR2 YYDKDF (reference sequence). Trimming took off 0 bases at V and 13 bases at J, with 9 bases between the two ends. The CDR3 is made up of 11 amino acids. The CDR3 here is CATSREAWDFF. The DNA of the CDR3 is TGTGCCACCAGCAGAGAGGCTTGGGATTTCTTT. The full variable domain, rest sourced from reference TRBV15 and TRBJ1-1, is DAMVIQNPRYQVTQFGKPVTLSCSQTLNHNVMYWYQQKSSQAPKLLFHYYDKDFNNEADTPDNFQSRRPNTSFCFLDIRSPGLGDTAMYLCATSREAWDFFGQGTRLTVV.

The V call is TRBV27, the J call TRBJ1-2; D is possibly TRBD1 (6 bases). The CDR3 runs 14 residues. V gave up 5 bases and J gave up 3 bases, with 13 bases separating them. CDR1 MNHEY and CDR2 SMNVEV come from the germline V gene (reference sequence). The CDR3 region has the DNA TGTGCCAGCAGTCCTCGGGGGGCGGACTATGGCTACACCTTC. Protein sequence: CASSPRGADYGYTF.

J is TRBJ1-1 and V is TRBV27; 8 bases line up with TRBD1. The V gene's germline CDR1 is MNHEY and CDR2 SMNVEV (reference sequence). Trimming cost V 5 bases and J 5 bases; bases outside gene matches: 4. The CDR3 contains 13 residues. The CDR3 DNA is TGTGCCAGCAGTCACAGGGGGGAGACTGAAGCTTTCTTT. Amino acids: CASSHRGETEAFF.

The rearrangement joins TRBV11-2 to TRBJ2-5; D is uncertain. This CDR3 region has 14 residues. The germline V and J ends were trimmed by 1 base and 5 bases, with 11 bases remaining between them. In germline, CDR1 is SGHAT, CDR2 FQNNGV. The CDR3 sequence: CASSLGDGVETQYF. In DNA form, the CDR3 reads TGTGCCAGCAGCTTAGGTGACGGAGTGGAGACCCAGTACTTC.

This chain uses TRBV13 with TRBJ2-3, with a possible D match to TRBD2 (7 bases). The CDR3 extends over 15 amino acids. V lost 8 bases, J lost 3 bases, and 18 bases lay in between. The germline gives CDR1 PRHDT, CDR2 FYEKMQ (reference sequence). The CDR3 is CASGAGGGGTDTQYF. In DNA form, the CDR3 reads TGTGCCAGCGGCGCTGGGGGAGGGGGGACAGATACGCAGTATTTT. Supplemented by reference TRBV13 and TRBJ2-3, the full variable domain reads AAGVIQSPRHLIKEKRETATLKCYPIPRHDTVYWYQQGPGQDPQFLISFYEKMQSDKGSIPDRFSAQQFSDYHSELNMSSLELGDSALYFCASGAGGGGTDTQYFGPGTRLTVL.

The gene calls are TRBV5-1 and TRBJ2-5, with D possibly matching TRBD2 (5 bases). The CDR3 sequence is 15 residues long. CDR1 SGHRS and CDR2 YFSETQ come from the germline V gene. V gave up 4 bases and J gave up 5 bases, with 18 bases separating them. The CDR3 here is CASSPRRVLGETQYF. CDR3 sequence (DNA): TGCGCCAGCAGCCCGAGGCGGGTGTTGGGGGAGACCCAGTACTTC. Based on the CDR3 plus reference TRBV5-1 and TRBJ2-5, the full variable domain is KAGVTQTPRYLIKTRGQQVTLSCSPISGHRSVSWYQQTPGQGLQFLFEYFSETQRNKGNFPGRFSGRQFSNSRSEMNVSTLELGDSALYLCASSPRRVLGETQYFGPGTRLLVL.

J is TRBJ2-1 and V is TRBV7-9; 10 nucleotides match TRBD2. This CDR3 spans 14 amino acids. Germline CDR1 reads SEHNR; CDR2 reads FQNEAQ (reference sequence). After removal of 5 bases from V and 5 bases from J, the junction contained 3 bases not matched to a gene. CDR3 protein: CASSRTSGNNEQFF. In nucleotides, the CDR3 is TGTGCCAGCAGCCGGACTAGCGGAAACAATGAGCAGTTCTTC. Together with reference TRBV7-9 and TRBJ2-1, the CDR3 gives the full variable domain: DTGVSQNPRHKITKRGQNVTFRCDPISEHNRLYWYRQTLGQGPEFLTYFQNEAQLEKSRLLSDRFSAERPKGSFSTLEIQRTEQGDSAMYLCASSRTSGNNEQFFGPGTRLTVL.

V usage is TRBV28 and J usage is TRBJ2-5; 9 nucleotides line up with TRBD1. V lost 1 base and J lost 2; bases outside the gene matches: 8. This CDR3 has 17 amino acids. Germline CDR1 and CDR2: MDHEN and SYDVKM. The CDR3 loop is CASSLSRQGGYQETQYF. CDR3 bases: TGTGCCAGCAGTTTATCCCGACAGGGGGGTTATCAAGAGACCCAGTACTTC.

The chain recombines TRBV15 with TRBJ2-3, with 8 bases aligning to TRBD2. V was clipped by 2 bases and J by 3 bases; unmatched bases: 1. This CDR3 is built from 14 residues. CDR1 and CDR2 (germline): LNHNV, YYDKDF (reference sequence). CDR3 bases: TGTGCCACCAGCAGACGGGAGGGGACAGATACGCAGTATTTT. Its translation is CATSRREGTDTQYF.

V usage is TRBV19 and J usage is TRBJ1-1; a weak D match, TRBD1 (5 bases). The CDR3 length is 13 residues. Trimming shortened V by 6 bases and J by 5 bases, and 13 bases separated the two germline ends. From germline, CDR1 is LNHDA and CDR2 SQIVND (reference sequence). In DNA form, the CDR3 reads TGTGCCAGTAGCTTCCAGGGATCGACTGAAGCTTTCTTT. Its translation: CASSFQGSTEAFF.

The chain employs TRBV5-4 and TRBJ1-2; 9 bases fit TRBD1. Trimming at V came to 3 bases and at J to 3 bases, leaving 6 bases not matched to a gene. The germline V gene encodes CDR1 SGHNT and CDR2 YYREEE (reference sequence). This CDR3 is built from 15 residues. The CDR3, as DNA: TGTGCCAGCAGCTCTCCGGGACAGGGAGACTATGGCTACACCTTC. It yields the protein CASSSPGQGDYGYTF.

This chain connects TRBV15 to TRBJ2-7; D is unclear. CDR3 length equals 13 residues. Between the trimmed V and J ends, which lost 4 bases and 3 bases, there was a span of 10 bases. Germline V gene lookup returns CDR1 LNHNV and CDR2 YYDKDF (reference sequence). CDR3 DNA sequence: TGTGCCACCAGCAAAGACTCACACTACGAGCAGTACTTC. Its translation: CATSKDSHYEQYF. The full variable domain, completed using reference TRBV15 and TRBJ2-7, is DAMVIQNPRYQVTQFGKPVTLSCSQTLNHNVMYWYQQKSSQAPKLLFHYYDKDFNNEADTPDNFQSRRPNTSFCFLDIRSPGLGDTAMYLCATSKDSHYEQYFGPGTRLTVT.

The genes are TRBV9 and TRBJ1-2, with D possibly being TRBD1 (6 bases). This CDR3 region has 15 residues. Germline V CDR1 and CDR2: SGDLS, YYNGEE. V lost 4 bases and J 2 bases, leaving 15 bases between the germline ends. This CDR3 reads CASSPGATPNYGYTF. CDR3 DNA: TGTGCCAGCAGCCCGGGGGCCACTCCAAACTATGGCTACACCTTC.

This chain's CDR3 is CASLGRNSYEQYF. CDR3 coding DNA: TGTGCCAGCTTGGGCCGGAACTCCTACGAGCAGTACTTC. The V gene is TRBV6-1, the J gene TRBJ2-7; unclear D gene. CDR1 is MNHNS, CDR2 SASEGT, per germline. The CDR3 loop spans 13 amino acids. The V end was cut by 8 bases, the J end by 0 bases, with 11 bases between.

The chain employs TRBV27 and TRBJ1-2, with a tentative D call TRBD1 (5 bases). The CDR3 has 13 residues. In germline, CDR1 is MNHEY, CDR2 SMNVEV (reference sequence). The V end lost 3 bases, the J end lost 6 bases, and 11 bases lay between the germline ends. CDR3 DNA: TGTGCCAGCAGTTTTGCCAGGGAGGATGGCTACACCTTC. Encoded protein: CASSFAREDGYTF.

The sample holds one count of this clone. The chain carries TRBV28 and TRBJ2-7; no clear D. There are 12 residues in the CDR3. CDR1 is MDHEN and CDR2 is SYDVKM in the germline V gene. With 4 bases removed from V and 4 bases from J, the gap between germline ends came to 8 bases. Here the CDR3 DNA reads TGTGCCAGCAGTTACAGCCCTTACGAGCAGTACTTC. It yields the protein CASSYSPYEQYF.